This TCR beta chain was sequenced during a study of TIL therapy for anti-PD-1-resistant metastatic lung cancer. Time point meaning: pre-treatment sample, taken before nivolumab and TIL therapy. The immunoSEQ assay was v3. This table comes from immunoSEQ multiplex PCR, and its TCRdb copy is limited to in-frame clones, with some not included. The sample has about 46,000 clones, approximately 83% seen once. The CDR3 totals 15 residues. V was clipped by 4 bases and J by 5 bases, with 17 bases between them. CDR1 is SGHAT and CDR2 is FQNNGV in the germline V gene. Sequences were derived from blood, sampled at baseline. The receptor comes from a person between 25 and 80 years old with non-small cell lung cancer. The gene calls are TRBV11-2 and TRBJ1-2; D ambiguous. CDR3 nucleotides: TGTGCCAGCAGCTCCGTTGGGGAAGCGTTATATGGCTACACCTTC. Amino acid sequence: CASSSVGEALYGYTF.